This T cell receptor (beta chain) was captured by sequencing in a study of T cell responses to AZD1222 COVID-19 vaccine. Study observations and caveats: Among vaccine-associated CD4 TCRs, coverage spanned spike, with dominance at 160-218 and 743-854. As reported, nearly half of all spike-specific TCRs target variant regions that are unmutated. Donors were largely white British and mainly female; clonal diversity was possibly underestimated. Only a handful of AZD1222 recipients, roughly six in all, had baseline seropositivity.

Concerning this clone itself: The antigen is undetermined.

The germline V gene has CDR1 LGHNA and CDR2 YSLEER. The CDR3 is made up of 16 amino acids. The V end lost 0 bases, the J end lost 2 bases, and 12 bases lay between the germline ends. Clones were read by immunoSEQ multiplex PCR, and TCRdb kept only the in-frame ones, dropping some. The repertoire holds some 120,000 clones, with 70% to 90% as singletons. This sample comprised peripheral blood, obtained on day 0 of MenACWY control vaccination. This sequence was found in an adult in good health. The chain combines TRBV4-3 with TRBJ2-3; maybe TRBD2 (5 bases). The CDR3 DNA follows: TGCGCCAGCAGCCAAGATCCGGGGTCGACCACAGATACGCAGTATTTT. Translation: CASSQDPGSTTDTQYF.